The source of this TCR beta chain is a study of blood T cell repertoires in COVID-19. TCRdb's copy holds only in-frame clones and misses some; the assay was immunoSEQ multiplex PCR. The repertoire holds fewer than 250,000 clones, with roughly nine tenths as singletons. With 6 bases removed from V and 2 bases from J, the gap between germline ends came to 17 bases. Germline lookup yields CDR1 SGHTS and CDR2 YDEGEE. The CDR3 runs to 15 residues. This clone has only one observation. This clonotype originated in a man aged 40-49 years with acute or convalescent COVID-19. V usage is TRBV5-8 and J usage is TRBJ1-1; a possible D gene is TRBD1 (5 bases). The sequenced material came from peripheral blood. CDR3 in DNA: TGTGCCAGCAAGCCCCAAAGGGGCGCAAACACTGAAGCTTTCTTT. It specifies CASKPQRGANTEAFF. The entire variable domain, with the rest obtained from reference TRBV5-8 and TRBJ1-1, is as follows: EAGVTQSPTHLIKTRGQQATLRCSPISGHTSVYWYQQALGLGLQFLLWYDEGEERNRGNFPPRFSGRQFPNYSSELNVNALELEDSALYLCASKPQRGANTEAFFGQGTRLTVV.